One T cell receptor beta chain is described in this entry. Its antigen remains unidentified. The CDR3 totals 13 residues. Germline V gives CDR1 MNHNS, CDR2 SASEGT. V dropped 7 bases and J dropped 0; count of bases not matched to a gene: 3. The data originate from a study of T cells after posttransplantation cyclophosphamide. Study-wide findings and caveats: TRB clonality was highly associated with recipient CMV seropositivity and reactivation.

TCRdb's copy holds only in-frame clones and misses some; the assay was immunoSEQ multiplex PCR. The sample has 50,000 to 60,000 clones, approximately 94% seen once; the top ten hold roughly 3.1%. The sample comprised PBMCs. This clonotype was sampled from a woman younger than 45 in good health and a related stem cell transplant donor. The rearrangement links TRBV6-1 to TRBJ2-7; 7 nucleotides match TRBD1. The CDR3 region is CASTRDSSYEQYF. The CDR3, as DNA: TGTGCCAGCACTAGGGACAGCTCCTACGAGCAGTACTTC.